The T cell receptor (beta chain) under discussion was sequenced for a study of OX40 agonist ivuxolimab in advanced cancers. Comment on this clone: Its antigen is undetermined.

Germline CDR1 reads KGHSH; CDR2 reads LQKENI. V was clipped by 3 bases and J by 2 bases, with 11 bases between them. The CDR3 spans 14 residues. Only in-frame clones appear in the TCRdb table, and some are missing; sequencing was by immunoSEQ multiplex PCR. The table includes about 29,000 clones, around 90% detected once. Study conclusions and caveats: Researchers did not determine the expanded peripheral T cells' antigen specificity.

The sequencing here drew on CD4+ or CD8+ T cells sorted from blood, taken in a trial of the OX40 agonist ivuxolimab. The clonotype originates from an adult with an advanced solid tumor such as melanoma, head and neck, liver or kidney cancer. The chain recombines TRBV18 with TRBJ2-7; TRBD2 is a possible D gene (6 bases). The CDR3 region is CASSPREETYEQYF. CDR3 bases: TGTGCCAGCTCACCCAGGGAGGAGACCTACGAGCAGTACTTC.